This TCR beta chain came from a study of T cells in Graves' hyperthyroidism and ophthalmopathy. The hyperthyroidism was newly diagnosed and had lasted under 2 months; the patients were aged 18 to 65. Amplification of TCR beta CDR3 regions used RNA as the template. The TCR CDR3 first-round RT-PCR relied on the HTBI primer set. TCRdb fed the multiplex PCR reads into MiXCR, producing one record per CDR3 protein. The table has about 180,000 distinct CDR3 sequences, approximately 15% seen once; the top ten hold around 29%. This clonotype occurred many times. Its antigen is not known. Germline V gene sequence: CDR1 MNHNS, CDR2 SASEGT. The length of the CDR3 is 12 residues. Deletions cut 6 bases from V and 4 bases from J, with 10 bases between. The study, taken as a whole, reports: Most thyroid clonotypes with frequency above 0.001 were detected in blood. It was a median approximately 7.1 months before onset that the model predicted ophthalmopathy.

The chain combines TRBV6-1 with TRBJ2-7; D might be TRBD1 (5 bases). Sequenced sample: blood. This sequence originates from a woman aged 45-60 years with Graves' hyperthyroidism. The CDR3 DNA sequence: TGTGCCAGCAGCTCGACAGAATACGAGCAGTACTTC. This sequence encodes CASSSTEYEQYF.